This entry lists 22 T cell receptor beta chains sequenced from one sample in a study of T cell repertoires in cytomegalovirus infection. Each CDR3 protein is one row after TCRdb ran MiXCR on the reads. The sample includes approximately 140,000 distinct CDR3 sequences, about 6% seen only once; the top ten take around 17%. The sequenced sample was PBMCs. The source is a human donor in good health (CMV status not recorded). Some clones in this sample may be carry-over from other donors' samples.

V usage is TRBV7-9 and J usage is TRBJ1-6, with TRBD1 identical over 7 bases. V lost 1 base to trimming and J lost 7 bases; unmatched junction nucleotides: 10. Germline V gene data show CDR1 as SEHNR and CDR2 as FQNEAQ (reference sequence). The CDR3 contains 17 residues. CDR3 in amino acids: CASSLVRTGTSNSPLHF. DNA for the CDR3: TGTGCCAGCAGCTTAGTTAGGACAGGAACTAGCAATTCACCCCTCCACTTT.

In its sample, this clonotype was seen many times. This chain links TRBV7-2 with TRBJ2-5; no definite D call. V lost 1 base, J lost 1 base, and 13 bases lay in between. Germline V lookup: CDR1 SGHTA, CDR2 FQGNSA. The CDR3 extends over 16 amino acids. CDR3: CASSLGAGRIQETQYF. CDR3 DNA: TGTGCCAGCAGCTTAGGGGCCGGACGGATCCAAGAGACCCAGTACTTC. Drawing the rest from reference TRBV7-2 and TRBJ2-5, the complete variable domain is GAGVSQSPSNKVTEKGKDVELRCDPISGHTALYWYRQSLGQGLEFLIYFQGNSAPDKSGLPSDRFSAERTGGSVSTLTIQRTQQEDSAVYLCASSLGAGRIQETQYFGPGTRLLVL.

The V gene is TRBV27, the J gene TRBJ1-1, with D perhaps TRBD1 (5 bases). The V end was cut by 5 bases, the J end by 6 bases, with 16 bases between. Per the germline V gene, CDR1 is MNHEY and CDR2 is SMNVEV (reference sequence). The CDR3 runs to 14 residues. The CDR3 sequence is CASSVRGGFAEAFF. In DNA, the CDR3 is TGTGCCAGCAGTGTCCGGGGGGGTTTCGCTGAAGCTTTCTTT.

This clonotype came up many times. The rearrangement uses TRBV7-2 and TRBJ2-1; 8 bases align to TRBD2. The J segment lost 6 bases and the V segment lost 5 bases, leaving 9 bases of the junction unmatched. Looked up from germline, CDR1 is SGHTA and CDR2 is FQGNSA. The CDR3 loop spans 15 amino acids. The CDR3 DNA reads TGTGCCAGCAGCCGCGAAAACGGGGGGGTCAATGAGCAGTTCTTC. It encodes CASSRENGGVNEQFF.

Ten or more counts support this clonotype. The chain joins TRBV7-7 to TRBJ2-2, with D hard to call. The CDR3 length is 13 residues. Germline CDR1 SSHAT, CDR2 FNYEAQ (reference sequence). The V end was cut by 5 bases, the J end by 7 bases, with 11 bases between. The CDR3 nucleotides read TGTGCCAGCAGCCCTCGTATTGACGGGGAGCTGTTTTTT. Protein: CASSPRIDGELFF.

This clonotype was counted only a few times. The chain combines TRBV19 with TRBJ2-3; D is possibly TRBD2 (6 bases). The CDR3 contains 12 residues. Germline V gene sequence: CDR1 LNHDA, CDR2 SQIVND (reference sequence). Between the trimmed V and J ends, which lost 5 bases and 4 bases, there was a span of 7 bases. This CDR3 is CASSSGADTQYF. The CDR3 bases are TGTGCCAGTAGTTCGGGGGCAGATACGCAGTATTTT.

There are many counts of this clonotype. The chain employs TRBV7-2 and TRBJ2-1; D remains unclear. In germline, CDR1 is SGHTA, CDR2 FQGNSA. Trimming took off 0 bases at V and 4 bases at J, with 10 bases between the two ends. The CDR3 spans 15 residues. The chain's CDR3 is CASSLAYRSYNEQFF. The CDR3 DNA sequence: TGTGCCAGCAGCTTAGCTTACCGATCATACAATGAGCAGTTCTTC.

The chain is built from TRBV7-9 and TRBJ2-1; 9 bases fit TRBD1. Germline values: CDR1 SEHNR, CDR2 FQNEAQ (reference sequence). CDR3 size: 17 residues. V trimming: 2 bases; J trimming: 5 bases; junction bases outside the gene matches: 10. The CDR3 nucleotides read TGTGCCAGCAGCTTAACACCAACAGGGGGCACCCACAATGAGCAGTTCTTC. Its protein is CASSLTPTGGTHNEQFF.

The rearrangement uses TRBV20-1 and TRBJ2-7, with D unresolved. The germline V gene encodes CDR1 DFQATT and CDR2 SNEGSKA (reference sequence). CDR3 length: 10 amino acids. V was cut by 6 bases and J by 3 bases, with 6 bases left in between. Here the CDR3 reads CSAYDYEQYF. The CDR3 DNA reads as TGCAGTGCGTATGACTACGAGCAGTACTTC.

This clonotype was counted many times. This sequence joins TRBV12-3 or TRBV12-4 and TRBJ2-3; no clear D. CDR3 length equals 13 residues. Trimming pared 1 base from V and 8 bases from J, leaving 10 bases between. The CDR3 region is CASSLGLKGTQYF. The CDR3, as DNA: TGTGCCAGCAGTTTAGGGCTAAAGGGTACGCAGTATTTT.

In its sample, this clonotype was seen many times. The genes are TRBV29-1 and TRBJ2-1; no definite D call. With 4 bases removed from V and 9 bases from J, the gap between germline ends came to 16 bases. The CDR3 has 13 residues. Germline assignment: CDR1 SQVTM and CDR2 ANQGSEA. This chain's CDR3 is CSVAISRGGEQFF. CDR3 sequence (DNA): TGCAGCGTTGCGATAAGTAGAGGTGGTGAGCAGTTCTTC.

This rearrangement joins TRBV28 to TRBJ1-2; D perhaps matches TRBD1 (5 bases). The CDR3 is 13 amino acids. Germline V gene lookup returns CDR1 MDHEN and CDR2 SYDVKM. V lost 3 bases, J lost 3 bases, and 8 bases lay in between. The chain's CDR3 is CASSLGRHYGYTF. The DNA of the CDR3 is TGTGCCAGCAGTTTGGGGCGCCACTATGGCTACACCTTC.

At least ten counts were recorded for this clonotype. CDR3 coding DNA: TGTGCCAGCAGTTTGTGGGCCAGGTTAGGAACAGATACGCAGTATTTT. Its translation: CASSLWARLGTDTQYF. The chain employs TRBV7-2 and TRBJ2-3; no clear D. Looked up from germline, CDR1 is SGHTA and CDR2 is FQGNSA. The CDR3 covers 16 residues. V lost 6 bases, J lost 3 bases, and 19 bases lay in between.

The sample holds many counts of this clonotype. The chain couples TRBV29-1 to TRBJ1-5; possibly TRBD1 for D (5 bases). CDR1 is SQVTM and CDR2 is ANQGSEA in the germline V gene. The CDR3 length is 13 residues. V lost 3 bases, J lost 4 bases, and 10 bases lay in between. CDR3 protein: CSVDAGPNQPQHF. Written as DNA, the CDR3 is TGCAGCGTTGATGCAGGGCCTAATCAGCCCCAGCATTTT.

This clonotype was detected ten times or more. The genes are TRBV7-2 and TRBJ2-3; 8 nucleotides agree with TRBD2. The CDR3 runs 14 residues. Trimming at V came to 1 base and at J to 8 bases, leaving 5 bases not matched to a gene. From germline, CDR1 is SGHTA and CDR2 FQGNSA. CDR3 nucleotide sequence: TGTGCCAGCAGCTTAGGAAGCGGGGGATTTACGCAGTATTTT. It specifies CASSLGSGGFTQYF.

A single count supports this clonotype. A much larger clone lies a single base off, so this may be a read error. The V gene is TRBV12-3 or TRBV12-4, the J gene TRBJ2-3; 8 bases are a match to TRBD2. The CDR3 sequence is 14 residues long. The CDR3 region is CASRLKGLGDTQYF. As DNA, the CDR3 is TGTGCCAGCCGTTTAAAGGGACTAGGAGATACGCAGTATTTT.

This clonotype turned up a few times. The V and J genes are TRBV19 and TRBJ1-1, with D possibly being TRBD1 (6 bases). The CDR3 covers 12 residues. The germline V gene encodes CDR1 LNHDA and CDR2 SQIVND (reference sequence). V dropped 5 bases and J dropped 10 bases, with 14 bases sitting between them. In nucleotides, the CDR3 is TGTGCCAGTAGTTTCACAGGGCTTACAGCTTTCTTT. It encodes CASSFTGLTAFF.

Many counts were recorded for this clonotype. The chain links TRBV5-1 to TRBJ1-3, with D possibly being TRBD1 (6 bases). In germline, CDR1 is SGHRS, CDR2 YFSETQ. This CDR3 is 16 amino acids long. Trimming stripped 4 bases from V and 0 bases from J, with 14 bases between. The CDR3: CASSPDSIGSGNTIYF. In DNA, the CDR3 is TGCGCCAGCAGCCCGGACAGTATCGGCTCTGGAAACACCATATATTTT. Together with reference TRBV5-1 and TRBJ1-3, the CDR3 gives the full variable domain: KAGVTQTPRYLIKTRGQQVTLSCSPISGHRSVSWYQQTPGQGLQFLFEYFSETQRNKGNFPGRFSGRQFSNSRSEMNVSTLELGDSALYLCASSPDSIGSGNTIYFGEGSWLTVV.

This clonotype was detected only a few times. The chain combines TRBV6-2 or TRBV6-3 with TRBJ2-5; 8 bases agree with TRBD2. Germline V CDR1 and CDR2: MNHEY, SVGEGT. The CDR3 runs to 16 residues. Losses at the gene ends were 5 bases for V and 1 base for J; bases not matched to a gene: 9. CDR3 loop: CASSPGGLRFQETQYF. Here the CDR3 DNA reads TGTGCCAGCAGTCCGGGGGGGCTCCGTTTCCAAGAGACCCAGTACTTC.

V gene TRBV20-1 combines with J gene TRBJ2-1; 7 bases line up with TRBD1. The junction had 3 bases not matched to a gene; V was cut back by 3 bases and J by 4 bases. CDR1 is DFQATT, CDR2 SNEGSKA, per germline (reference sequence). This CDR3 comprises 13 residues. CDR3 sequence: CSASGTEYNEQFF. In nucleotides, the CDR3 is TGCAGTGCTAGTGGGACAGAATACAATGAGCAGTTCTTC.

The CDR3 sequence: CSARVLGQGTYEQYF. The CDR3 region has the DNA TGCAGTGCTAGAGTCCTGGGACAGGGCACCTACGAGCAGTACTTC. The J gene is TRBJ2-7, the V gene TRBV20-1; 9 nucleotides align to TRBD1. The V gene's germline CDR1 is DFQATT and CDR2 SNEGSKA (reference sequence). V dropped 1 base and J dropped 2; count of bases not matched to a gene: 6. The CDR3 has 15 residues.

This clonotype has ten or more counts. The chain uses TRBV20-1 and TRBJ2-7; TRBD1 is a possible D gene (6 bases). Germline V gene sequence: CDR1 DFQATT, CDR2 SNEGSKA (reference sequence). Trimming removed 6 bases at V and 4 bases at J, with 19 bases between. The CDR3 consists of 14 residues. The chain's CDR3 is CSATAVARGYEQYF. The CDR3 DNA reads TGCAGTGCCACGGCAGTGGCCAGGGGATACGAGCAGTACTTC.